The present TCR beta chain was sequenced within a study of T cells in Graves' hyperthyroidism and ophthalmopathy. Study findings and constraints: Expanded thyroid clonotypes (above 0.001) were mostly also found in blood.

In germline, CDR1 is SGHAT, CDR2 FQNNGV. The V and J ends lost 3 bases and 2 bases respectively, with 11 bases between them. This CDR3 is built from 15 residues. This clonotype has at least ten counts. Its antigen is unidentified. The investigators amplified TCR beta CDR3 regions from RNA transcripts. The TCR CDR3 first-round RT-PCR relied on the HTBI primer set. Each CDR3 protein is one row after TCRdb ran MiXCR on the multiplex PCR reads. Of hundreds of thousands of distinct CDR3 sequences in the sample, around 21% are singletons; the top ten hold under 35%. Disease duration was under 3 months in the ophthalmopathy patients, who also had a Clinical Activity Score of at least 3 and a NOSPECS grade of at least 4. Any patient presenting with uncontrolled infection, other autoimmune disease, pregnancy or lactation was left out. Each 10 ml fresh peripheral blood draw supplied the PBMCs.

The TCR was taken from a man aged 30 to 45 with Graves' ophthalmopathy. The chain combines TRBV11-2 with TRBJ2-1; a possible D gene is TRBD1 (6 bases). The specimen sequenced was blood. The CDR3 protein is CASSFRAGAYNEQFF. The CDR3 DNA follows: TGTGCCAGCAGCTTTCGGGCAGGGGCCTACAATGAGCAGTTCTTC.